The 22 T cell receptor beta chains reported below all come from one sample, sequenced in a study of cytomegalovirus exposure and HLA in healthy donors. This PCR relied on a set of 60 Vbeta primers and 13 Jbeta primers. The table came from immunoSEQ multiplex PCR; TCRdb's copy has only in-frame clones and leaves some out. The repertoire has 170,000 or so clones, 80% of them found once; the top ten carry around 7.3%. The sample consisted of PBMCs. All receptors derive from a man aged 30-40 years in good health and CMV-seropositive.

CDR3 DNA sequence: TGTGCCAGTAGTATAAGGGGGAACAGGTGGATTGAAAAACTGTTTTTT. This sequence encodes CASSIRGNRWIEKLFF. The chain joins TRBV19 to TRBJ1-4; D perhaps matches TRBD1 (6 bases). From germline, CDR1 is LNHDA and CDR2 SQIVND (reference sequence). V dropped 2 bases and J dropped 7 bases, with 17 bases sitting between them. The CDR3 runs to 16 residues. Combining the CDR3 with reference TRBV19 and TRBJ1-4 gives the whole variable domain DGGITQSPKYLFRKEGQNVTLSCEQNLNHDAMYWYRQDPGQGLRLIYYSQIVNDFQKGDIAEGYSVSREKKESFPLTVTSAQKNPTAFYLCASSIRGNRWIEKLFFGSGTQLSVL.

The V gene is TRBV9, the J gene TRBJ2-3; 7 bases line up with TRBD2. Germline values: CDR1 SGDLS, CDR2 YYNGEE. CDR3 size: 19 residues. With 3 bases clipped from V and 0 bases from J, the junction kept 16 bases outside the gene matches. The CDR3 coding sequence is TGTGCCAGCAGCGGTACCTATTTAGCGAGGGAGGGTAGCACAGATACGCAGTATTTT. This gives the protein CASSGTYLAREGSTDTQYF.

This sequence joins TRBV4-3 and TRBJ1-1, with TRBD1 matching 10 bases. Trimming cost V 4 bases and J 4 bases; bases outside gene matches: 6. This CDR3 region has 15 residues. CDR1 LGHNA and CDR2 YSLEER come from the germline V gene. The CDR3 loop reads CASSPGTGEGTEAFF. In DNA form, the CDR3 reads TGCGCCAGCAGCCCCGGGACAGGGGAGGGCACTGAAGCTTTCTTT.

The chain carries TRBV27 and TRBJ2-5, with D possibly TRBD1 on 6 matching bases. The CDR3 sequence is 16 residues long. V lost 5 bases and J lost 3, with 19 bases in between. Looked up from germline, CDR1 is MNHEY and CDR2 is SMNVEV (reference sequence). This CDR3 reads CASSPAAGVGKETQYF. The CDR3 region has the DNA TGTGCCAGCAGTCCCGCCGCAGGGGTGGGGAAAGAGACCCAGTACTTC.

As to this clone: A junction boundary mismatches the germline segment, possibly from a read error. The chain joins TRBV7-9 to TRBJ2-7; TRBD2 matches 11 bases. Looked up from germline, CDR1 is SEHNR and CDR2 is FQNEAQ (reference sequence). The CDR3 spans 16 residues. The CDR3 reads CSSSLAGGAGRGEQYF. In DNA form, the CDR3 reads TGTTCCAGCAGCTTAGCGGGGGGGGCAGGGCGGGGCGAGCAGTACTTC. The complete variable domain, with remaining parts taken from reference TRBV7-9 and TRBJ2-7, reads DTGVSQNPRHKITKRGQNVTFRCDPISEHNRLYWYRQTLGQGPEFLTYFQNEAQLEKSRLLSDRFSAERPKGSFSTLEIQRTEQGDSAMYLCSSSLAGGAGRGEQYFGPGTRLTVT.

The chain is built from TRBV19 and TRBJ2-2; D is undetermined. Germline V gives CDR1 LNHDA, CDR2 SQIVND (reference sequence). V was trimmed by 5 bases and J by 7 bases, leaving 8 bases between them. This CDR3 has 12 residues. CDR3 sequence: CASSSGGGELFF. The CDR3 DNA reads TGTGCCAGTAGTTCCGGCGGCGGGGAGCTGTTTTTT.

The rearrangement joins TRBV4-3 to TRBJ1-2; 8 bases are shared with TRBD1. Germline CDR1 reads LGHNA; CDR2 reads YSLEER. V lost 1 base and J lost 4; bases outside the gene matches: 11. This CDR3 has 17 residues. CDR3 DNA: TGCGCCAGCAGCCAAGCTTACACGACCGGGACAGGCTATGGCTACACCTTC. This sequence encodes CASSQAYTTGTGYGYTF.

This clone was detected only a few times. V and J are TRBV6-5 and TRBJ1-2; maybe TRBD1 (6 bases). Trimming removed 4 bases from V and 2 bases from J, with 11 bases in between. The length of the CDR3 is 14 residues. Germline V CDR1 and CDR2: MNHEY, SVGAGI. The CDR3 region has the DNA TGTGCCAGCAGTTTCCAACAGGGAAACTATGGCTACACCTTC. It specifies CASSFQQGNYGYTF.

This clone was counted between two and nine times. The chain couples TRBV13 to TRBJ2-1; a possible D gene is TRBD1 (6 bases). Germline CDR1 is PRHDT and CDR2 is FYEKMQ (reference sequence). The CDR3 runs 14 residues. V gave up 5 bases and J gave up 5 bases, with 13 bases separating them. CDR3 nucleotide sequence: TGTGCCAGCAGCCCCAGGGGACGGGACAATGAGCAGTTCTTC. This codes for CASSPRGRDNEQFF.

The rearrangement joins TRBV7-9 to TRBJ2-5; D is uncertain. The CDR3 covers 14 residues. Germline V gene lookup returns CDR1 SEHNR and CDR2 FQNEAQ (reference sequence). V lost 1 base and J lost 2, with 8 bases in between. The CDR3 DNA follows: TGTGCCAGCAGCTTAGTCGGTTCGCAAGAGACCCAGTACTTC. It is translated as CASSLVGSQETQYF.

The V call is TRBV19, the J call TRBJ2-2, with 11 bases aligning to TRBD2. The V and J ends lost 3 bases and 1 base, in that order; junction bases with no gene match: 4. CDR3 size: 17 residues. The germline V gene encodes CDR1 LNHDA and CDR2 SQIVND (reference sequence). CDR3: CASSISSGGWNTGELFF. The CDR3 bases are TGTGCCAGTAGTATTTCTAGCGGGGGGTGGAACACCGGGGAGCTGTTTTTT.

Written as DNA, the CDR3 is TGTGCCAGCAGCGATGGGACAGTTTCCTCTGGGGCCAACGTCCTGACTTTC. Amino acid sequence: CASSDGTVSSGANVLTF. The rearrangement joins TRBV9 to TRBJ2-6, with TRBD1 identical over 7 bases. The J segment lost 0 bases and the V segment lost 3 bases, leaving 6 bases of the junction unmatched. In germline, CDR1 is SGDLS, CDR2 YYNGEE. The CDR3 consists of 17 residues.

This chain joins TRBV5-4 and TRBJ1-5; D might be TRBD1 (5 bases). The V and J ends lost 2 bases and 4 bases respectively, with 13 bases between them. Per the germline V gene, CDR1 is SGHNT and CDR2 is YYREEE (reference sequence). This CDR3 region has 15 residues. CDR3: CASSFFGRGNQPQHF. The CDR3 DNA reads as TGTGCCAGCAGCTTTTTTGGTAGGGGAAATCAGCCCCAGCATTTT.

This sequence joins TRBV4-3 and TRBJ2-5, with TRBD1 as a possible D gene (5 bases). The length of the CDR3 is 14 residues. Germline loops: CDR1 LGHNA, CDR2 YSLEER. Deletions cut 1 base from V and 1 base from J, with 7 bases between. This CDR3 is CASSQGTRQETQYF. The CDR3 region has the DNA TGCGCCAGCAGCCAAGGGACACGCCAAGAGACCCAGTACTTC.

The chain employs TRBV19 and TRBJ1-2, with 12 bases fitting TRBD1. The germline CDR1 and CDR2 sequences are LNHDA and SQIVND (reference sequence). The CDR3 is made up of 15 amino acids. Trimming at V came to 6 bases and at J to 2 bases, leaving 4 bases not matched to a gene. CDR3 loop: CASSRDRGLNYGYTF. The CDR3 region has the DNA TGTGCCAGTAGCCGGGACAGGGGGCTGAACTATGGCTACACCTTC.

The rearrangement links TRBV10-3 to TRBJ1-3; D unresolved. The CDR3 is 13 residues long. Germline V gene data show CDR1 as ENHRY and CDR2 as SYGVKD. Trimming stripped 0 bases from V and 8 bases from J, with 8 bases between. The CDR3 DNA reads TGTGCCATCAGTGAGTCAGGGAGGCACACCATATATTTT. As protein: CAISESGRHTIYF.

V gene TRBV21-1 combines with J gene TRBJ2-7; the table's D call, TRBD1, was not checked against the DNA. TRBV21-1 is a known pseudogene. The CDR3 runs 13 residues. Here the CDR3 reads CASQHRYSYEQYF. CDR3 DNA sequence: TGTGCCAGCCAGCACAGGTACTCCTACGAGCAGTACTTC.

The chain joins TRBV7-8 to TRBJ2-4; 9 nucleotides match TRBD2. The CDR3 length is 16 residues. V was clipped by 5 bases and J by 7 bases; unmatched bases: 12. Germline V gene sequence: CDR1 SGHVS, CDR2 FQNEAQ. The CDR3 DNA reads as TGTGCCAGCAGCCGCGCGGGCGGGGGGGCAGGCAACATTCAGTACTTC. It translates to CASSRAGGGAGNIQYF.

This chain links TRBV7-6 with TRBJ1-1; no reliable D call. Trimming removed 6 bases from V and 1 base from J, with 12 bases in between. The CDR3 totals 14 residues. The germline CDR1 and CDR2 sequences are SGHVS and FNYEAQ. The CDR3 loop is CASSARGPNTEAFF. CDR3 bases: TGTGCCAGCAGTGCTAGAGGGCCGAACACTGAAGCTTTCTTT.

This clone was picked up one time. The chain employs TRBV14 and TRBJ2-5, with TRBD2 matching over 9 bases. The CDR3 is 15 amino acids. Trimming took 2 bases from V and 3 from J; bases not matched to a gene: 4. The germline V gene encodes CDR1 SGHDN and CDR2 FVKESK. CDR3 loop: CASSQFRLAEETQYF. The CDR3 coding sequence is TGTGCCAGCAGCCAATTCCGACTAGCGGAAGAGACCCAGTACTTC.

CDR3 region: CASSQERFGTGGNYEQYF. In DNA form, the CDR3 reads TGCGCCAGCAGCCAAGAACGTTTTGGGACAGGGGGGAACTACGAGCAGTACTTC. The chain uses TRBV4-1 and TRBJ2-7, with TRBD1 matching over 11 bases. The germline CDR1 and CDR2 sequences are MGHRA and YSYEKL. Unmatched junction bases numbered 10, after V lost 0 bases and J lost 3 bases. CDR3 length equals 18 residues.

The chain joins TRBV15 to TRBJ2-1; 7 bases are a match to TRBD2. V shed 1 base, J shed 9 bases, and the junction held 12 bases outside the gene matches. Germline V lookup: CDR1 LNHNV, CDR2 YYDKDF (reference sequence). The CDR3 covers 16 residues. The DNA for the CDR3 is TGTGCCACCAGCAGAGTTCAAGCGGGGATACATGGTGAGCAGTTCTTC. Translation gives CATSRVQAGIHGEQFF.